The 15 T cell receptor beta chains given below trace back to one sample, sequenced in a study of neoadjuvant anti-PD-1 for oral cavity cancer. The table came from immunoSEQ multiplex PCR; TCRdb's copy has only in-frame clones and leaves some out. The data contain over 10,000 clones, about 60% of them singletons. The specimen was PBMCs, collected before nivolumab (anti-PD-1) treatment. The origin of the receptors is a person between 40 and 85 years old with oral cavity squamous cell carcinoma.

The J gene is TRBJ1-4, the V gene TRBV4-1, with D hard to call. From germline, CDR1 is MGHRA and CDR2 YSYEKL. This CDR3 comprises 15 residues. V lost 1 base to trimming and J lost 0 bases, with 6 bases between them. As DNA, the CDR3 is TGCGCCAGCAGCCAAGTTATCTCAACTAATGAAAAACTGTTTTTT. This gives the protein CASSQVISTNEKLFF.

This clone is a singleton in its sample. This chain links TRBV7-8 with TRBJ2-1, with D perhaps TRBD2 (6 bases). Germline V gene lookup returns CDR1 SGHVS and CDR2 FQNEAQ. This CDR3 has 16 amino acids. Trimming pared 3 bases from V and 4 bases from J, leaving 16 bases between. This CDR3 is CASSFPAGTSYNEQFF. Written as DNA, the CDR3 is TGTGCCAGCAGCTTTCCCGCCGGGACTTCTTACAATGAGCAGTTCTTC.

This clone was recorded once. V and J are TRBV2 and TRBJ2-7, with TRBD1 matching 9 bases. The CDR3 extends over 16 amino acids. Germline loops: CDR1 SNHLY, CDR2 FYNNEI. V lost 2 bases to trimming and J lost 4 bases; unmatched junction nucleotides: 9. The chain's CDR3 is CASSEIRGTGRYEQYF. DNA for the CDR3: TGTGCCAGCAGTGAAATTAGAGGGACAGGGCGTTACGAGCAGTACTTC.

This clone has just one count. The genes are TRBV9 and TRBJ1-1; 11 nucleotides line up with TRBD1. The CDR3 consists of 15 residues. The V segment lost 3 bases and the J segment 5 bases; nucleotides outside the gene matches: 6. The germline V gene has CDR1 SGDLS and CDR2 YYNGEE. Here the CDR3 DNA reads TGTGCCAGCAGCGCCGGACAGGGGGCGATGACTGAAGCTTTCTTT. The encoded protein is CASSAGQGAMTEAFF.

The CDR3 region has the DNA TGTGCCAGCAGCCAAGGGGACCTCGACAGGGCAGGGGAGAGAGGTGGCTACACCTTC. Residues: CASSQGDLDRAGERGGYTF. The chain carries TRBV4-2 and TRBJ1-2; 7 bases are shared with TRBD1. V shed 1 base, J shed 7 bases, and the junction held 21 bases outside the gene matches. The CDR3 length is 19 residues. Germline assignment: CDR1 LGHNA and CDR2 YNFKEQ.

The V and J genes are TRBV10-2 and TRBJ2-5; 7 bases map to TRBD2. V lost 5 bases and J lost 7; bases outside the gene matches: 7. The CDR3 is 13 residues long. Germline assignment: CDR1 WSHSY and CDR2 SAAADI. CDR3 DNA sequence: TGCGCCAGCAGTCGGGGGGAAGGAGCGACCCAGTACTTC. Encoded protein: CASSRGEGATQYF.

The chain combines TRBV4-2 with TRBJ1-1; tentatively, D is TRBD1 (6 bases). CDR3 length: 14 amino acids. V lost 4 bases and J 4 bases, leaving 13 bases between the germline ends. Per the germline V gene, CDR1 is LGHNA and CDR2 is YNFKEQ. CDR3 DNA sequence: TGTGCCAGCAGCCCCAAGGGGGGGGTCACTGAAGCTTTCTTT. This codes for CASSPKGGVTEAFF.

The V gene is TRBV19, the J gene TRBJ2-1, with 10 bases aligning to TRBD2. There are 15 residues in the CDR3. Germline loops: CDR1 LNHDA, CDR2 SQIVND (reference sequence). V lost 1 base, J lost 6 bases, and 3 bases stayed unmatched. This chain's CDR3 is CASSIAAGGSNEQFF. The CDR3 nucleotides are TGTGCCAGTAGTATAGCAGCGGGGGGGTCCAATGAGCAGTTCTTC. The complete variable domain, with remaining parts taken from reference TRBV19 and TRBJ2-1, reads DGGITQSPKYLFRKEGQNVTLSCEQNLNHDAMYWYRQDPGQGLRLIYYSQIVNDFQKGDIAEGYSVSREKKESFPLTVTSAQKNPTAFYLCASSIAAGGSNEQFFGPGTRLTVL.

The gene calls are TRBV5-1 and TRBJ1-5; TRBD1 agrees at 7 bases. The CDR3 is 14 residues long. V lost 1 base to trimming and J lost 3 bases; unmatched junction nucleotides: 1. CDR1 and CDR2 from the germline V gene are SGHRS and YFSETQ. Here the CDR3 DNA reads TGCGCCAGCAGCTTGACAGGGGACAATCAGCCCCAGCATTTT. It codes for CASSLTGDNQPQHF.

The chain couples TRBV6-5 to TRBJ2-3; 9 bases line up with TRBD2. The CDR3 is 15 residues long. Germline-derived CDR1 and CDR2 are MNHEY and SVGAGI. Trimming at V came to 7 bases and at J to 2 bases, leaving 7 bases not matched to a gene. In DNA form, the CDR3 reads TGTGCCAGCAAACCCGGGACTAGCATCACAGATACGCAGTATTTT. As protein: CASKPGTSITDTQYF.

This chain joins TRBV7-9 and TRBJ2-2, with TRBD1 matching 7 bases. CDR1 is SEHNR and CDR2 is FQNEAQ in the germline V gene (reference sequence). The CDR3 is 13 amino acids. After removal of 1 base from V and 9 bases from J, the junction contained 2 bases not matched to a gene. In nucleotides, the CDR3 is TGTGCCAGCAGCTTAGAGGGGGCCCGGGAGCTGTTTTTT. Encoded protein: CASSLEGARELFF.

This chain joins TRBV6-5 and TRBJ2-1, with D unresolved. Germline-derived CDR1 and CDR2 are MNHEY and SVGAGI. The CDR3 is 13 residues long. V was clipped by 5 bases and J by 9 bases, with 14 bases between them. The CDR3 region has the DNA TGTGCCAGCAGTGCGTCACGACCGGGTGAGCAGTTCTTC. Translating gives CASSASRPGEQFF.

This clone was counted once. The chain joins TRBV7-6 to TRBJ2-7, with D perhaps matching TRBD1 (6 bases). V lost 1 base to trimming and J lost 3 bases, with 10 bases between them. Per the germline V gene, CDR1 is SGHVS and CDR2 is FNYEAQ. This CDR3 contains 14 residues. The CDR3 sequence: CASSLEAGVYEQYF. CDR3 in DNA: TGTGCCAGCAGCTTAGAGGCAGGGGTCTACGAGCAGTACTTC.

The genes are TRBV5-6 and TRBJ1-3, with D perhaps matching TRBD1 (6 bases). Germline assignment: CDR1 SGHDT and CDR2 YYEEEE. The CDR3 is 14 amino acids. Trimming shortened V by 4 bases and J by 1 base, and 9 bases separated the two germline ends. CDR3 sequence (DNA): TGTGCCAGCAGCCTACAGGGATCTGGAAACACCATATATTTT. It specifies CASSLQGSGNTIYF. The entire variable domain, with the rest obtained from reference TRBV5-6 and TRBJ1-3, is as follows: DAGVTQSPTHLIKTRGQQVTLRCSPKSGHDTVSWYQQALGQGPQFIFQYYEEEERQRGNFPDRFSGHQFPNYSSELNVNALLLGDSALYLCASSLQGSGNTIYFGEGSWLTVV.

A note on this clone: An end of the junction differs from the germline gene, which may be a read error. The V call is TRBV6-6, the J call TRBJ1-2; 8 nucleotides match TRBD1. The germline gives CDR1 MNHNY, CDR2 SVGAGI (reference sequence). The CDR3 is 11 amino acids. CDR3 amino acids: CASSYSGQEVF. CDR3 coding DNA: TGTGCCAGCAGTTACTCGGGACAGGAGGTATTC.